This TCR beta chain was profiled in a study of cytomegalovirus exposure and HLA in healthy donors. Germline values: CDR1 MGHRA, CDR2 YSYEKL. Trimming removed 4 bases from V and 10 bases from J; junction bases left unmatched: 11. The length of the CDR3 is 16 residues. Worth noting for this clone: Its antigen is as yet unknown.

Whole-study findings and limits: Roughly even sequencing depth across donors was the assumption behind the presence/absence analyses. The HLA-A and HLA-B alleles of most subjects were reportedly predicted accurately from TCR beta sequences. In a later analysis, HLA-C alleles had the fewest associated TCRs, DRB1 alleles the most.

A multiplex PCR was run with 60 Vbeta primers and 13 Jbeta primers. The protocol was immunoSEQ multiplex PCR, while the TCRdb copy is restricted to in-frame clones and leaves out a portion. The sample includes about 120,000 clones, 60% to 85% of them seen just once. The sequenced material came from PBMCs. This receptor was taken from a female donor in good health and CMV-seronegative. This chain links TRBV4-1 with TRBJ1-6, with 9 bases matching TRBD1. The CDR3, as DNA: TGCGCCAGCAGCCCTTACTCGGACAGGGGCGAATCACCCCTCCACTTT. Amino acid sequence: CASSPYSDRGESPLHF.